This T cell receptor (beta chain) was captured in a study of blood T cell repertoires in COVID-19. Overall study context: Sources were T cells, B-cell-depleted T cells, or PBMCs; the material itself was cDNA or gDNA.

V was clipped by 6 bases and J by 5 bases, with 16 bases between them. The germline gives CDR1 MNHEY, CDR2 SVGAGI. This CDR3 has 14 amino acids. Original processing notes: By means of reference gene primer amplification, nucleated cell counts were estimated. Repertoires were generated with immunoSEQ multiplex PCR, while TCRdb's copy carries only in-frame clones and drops some. The D gene and trimming were derived from the DNA, and the V and J assignments and clone size from that table. The sample has 100,000 to 150,000 clones; about 91% are singletons. Sequenced sample: peripheral blood. The origin of this receptor is a man aged 45-65 years with acute or convalescent COVID-19. This chain uses TRBV6-5 with TRBJ2-5; no reliable D call. CDR3 in DNA: TGTGCCAGCAGCACACGGATTGAGGTGGAGACCCAGTACTTC. This translates into CASSTRIEVETQYF.